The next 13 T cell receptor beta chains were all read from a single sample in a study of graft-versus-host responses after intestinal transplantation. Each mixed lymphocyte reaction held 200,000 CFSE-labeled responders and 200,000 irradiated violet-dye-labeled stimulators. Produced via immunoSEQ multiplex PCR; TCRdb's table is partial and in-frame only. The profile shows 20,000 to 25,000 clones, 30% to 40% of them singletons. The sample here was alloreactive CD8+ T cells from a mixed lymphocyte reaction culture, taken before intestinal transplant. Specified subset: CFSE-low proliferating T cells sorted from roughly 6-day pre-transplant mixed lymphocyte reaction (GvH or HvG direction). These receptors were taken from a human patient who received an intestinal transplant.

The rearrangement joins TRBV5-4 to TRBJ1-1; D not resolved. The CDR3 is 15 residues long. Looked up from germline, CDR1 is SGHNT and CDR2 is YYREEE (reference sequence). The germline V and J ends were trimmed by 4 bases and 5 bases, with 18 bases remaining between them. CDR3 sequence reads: CASSQEVAGSTEAFF. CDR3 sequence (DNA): TGTGCCAGCAGCCAAGAGGTAGCAGGTAGTACTGAAGCTTTCTTT.

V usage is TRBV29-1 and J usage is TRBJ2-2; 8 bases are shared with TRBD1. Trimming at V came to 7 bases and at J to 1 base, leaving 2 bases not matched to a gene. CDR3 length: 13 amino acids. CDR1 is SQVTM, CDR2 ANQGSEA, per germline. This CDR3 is CSGQGLNTGELFF. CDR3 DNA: TGCAGCGGACAGGGGCTGAACACCGGGGAGCTGTTTTTT.

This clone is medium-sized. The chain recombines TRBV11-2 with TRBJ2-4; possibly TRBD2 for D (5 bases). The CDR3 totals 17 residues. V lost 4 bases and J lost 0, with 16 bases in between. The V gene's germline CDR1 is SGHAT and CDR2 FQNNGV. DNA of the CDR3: TGTGCCAGCAGCTCCCACGACTACCTTATAGCCAAAAACATTCAGTACTTC. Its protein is CASSSHDYLIAKNIQYF.

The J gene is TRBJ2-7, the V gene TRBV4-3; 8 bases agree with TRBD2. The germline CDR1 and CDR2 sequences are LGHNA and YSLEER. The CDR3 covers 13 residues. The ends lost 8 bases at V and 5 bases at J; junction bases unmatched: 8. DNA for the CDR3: TGCGCCAGCGCCCGCCTAGCGGGTGACGAGCAGTACTTC. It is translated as CASARLAGDEQYF.

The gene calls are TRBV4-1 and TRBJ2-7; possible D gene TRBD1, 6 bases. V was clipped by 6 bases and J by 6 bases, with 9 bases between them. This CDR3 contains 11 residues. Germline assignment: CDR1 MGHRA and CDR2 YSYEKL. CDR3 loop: CASSWGREQYF. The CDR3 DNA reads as TGCGCCAGCAGTTGGGGGCGCGAGCAGTACTTC.

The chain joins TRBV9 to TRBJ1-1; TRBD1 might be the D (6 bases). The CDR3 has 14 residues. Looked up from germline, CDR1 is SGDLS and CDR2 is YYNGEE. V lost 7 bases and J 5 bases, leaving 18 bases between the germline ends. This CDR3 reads CASSLTTGWTEAFF. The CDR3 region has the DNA TGTGCCAGCTCTTTAACGACAGGCTGGACTGAAGCTTTCTTT.

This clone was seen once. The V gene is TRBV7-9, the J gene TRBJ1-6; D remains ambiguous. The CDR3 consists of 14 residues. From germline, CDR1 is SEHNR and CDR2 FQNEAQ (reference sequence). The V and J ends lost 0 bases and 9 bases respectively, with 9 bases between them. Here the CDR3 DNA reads TGTGCCAGCAGCTTAGCGTCAGGAAGTTCACCCCTCCACTTT. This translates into CASSLASGSSPLHF.

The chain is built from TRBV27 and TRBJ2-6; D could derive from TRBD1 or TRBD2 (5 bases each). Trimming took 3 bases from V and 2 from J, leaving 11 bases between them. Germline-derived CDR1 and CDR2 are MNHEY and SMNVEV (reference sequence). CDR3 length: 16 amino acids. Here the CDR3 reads CASSLVGPTGANVLTF. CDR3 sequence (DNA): TGTGCCAGCAGTTTGGTGGGACCTACTGGGGCCAACGTCCTGACTTTC.

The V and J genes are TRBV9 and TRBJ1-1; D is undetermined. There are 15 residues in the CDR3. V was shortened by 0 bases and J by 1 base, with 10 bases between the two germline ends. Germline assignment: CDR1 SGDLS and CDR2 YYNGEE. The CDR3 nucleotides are TGTGCCAGCAGCGTAGAACCGGATGCGAACACTGAAGCTTTCTTT. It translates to CASSVEPDANTEAFF.

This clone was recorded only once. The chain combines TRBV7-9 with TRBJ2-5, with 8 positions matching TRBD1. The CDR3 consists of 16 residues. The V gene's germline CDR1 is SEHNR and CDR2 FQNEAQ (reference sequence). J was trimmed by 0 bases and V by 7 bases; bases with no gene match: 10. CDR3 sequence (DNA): TGTGCCAGCATTCTTATCGGACAGGGACACCAAGAGACCCAGTACTTC. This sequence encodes CASILIGQGHQETQYF.

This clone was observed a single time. CDR3: CAISQRRRGTQYF. CDR3 coding DNA: TGTGCCATCAGTCAGCGCCGGCGGGGTACGCAGTATTTT. The V call is TRBV10-3, the J call TRBJ2-3; weak D call: TRBD2 (6 bases). CDR3 length: 13 residues. The V gene lost 5 bases and the J gene lost 8 bases, with 14 bases spanning the gap. Germline V lookup: CDR1 ENHRY, CDR2 SYGVKD.

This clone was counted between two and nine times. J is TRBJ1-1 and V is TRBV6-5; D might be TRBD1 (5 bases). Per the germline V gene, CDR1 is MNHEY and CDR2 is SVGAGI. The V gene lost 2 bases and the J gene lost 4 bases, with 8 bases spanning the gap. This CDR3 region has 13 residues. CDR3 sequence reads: CASSYRGVTEAFF. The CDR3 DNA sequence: TGTGCCAGCAGTTACCGAGGGGTCACTGAAGCTTTCTTT.

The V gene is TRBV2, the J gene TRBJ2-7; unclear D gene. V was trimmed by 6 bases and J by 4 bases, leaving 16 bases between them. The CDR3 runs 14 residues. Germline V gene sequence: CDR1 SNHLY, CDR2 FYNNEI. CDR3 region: CASSLSPPLYEQYF. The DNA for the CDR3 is TGTGCCAGCAGCCTTTCCCCCCCTCTGTACGAGCAGTACTTC.